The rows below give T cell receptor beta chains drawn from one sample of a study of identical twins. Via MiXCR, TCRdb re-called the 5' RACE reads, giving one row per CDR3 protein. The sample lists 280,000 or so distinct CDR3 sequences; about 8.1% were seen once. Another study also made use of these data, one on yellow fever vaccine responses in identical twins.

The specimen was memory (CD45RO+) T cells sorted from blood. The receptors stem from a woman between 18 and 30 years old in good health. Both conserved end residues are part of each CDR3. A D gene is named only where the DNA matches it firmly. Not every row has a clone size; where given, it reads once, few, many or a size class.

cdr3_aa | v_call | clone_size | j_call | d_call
CSALKPTGNYGYTF | TRBV20-1 | few | TRBJ1-2 | NA
CASSDLSGAGELFF | TRBV6-4 | many | TRBJ2-2 | NA
CASSLDRGWPQHF | TRBV7-9 | many | TRBJ1-5 | TRBD1
CATKAGQGQRDTQYF | TRBV15 | NA | TRBJ2-3 | TRBD1
CASRGNTGELFF | TRBV7-6 | many | TRBJ2-2 | NA
CASSQQQGLEQYF | TRBV3-1 | many | TRBJ2-7 | TRBD1
CASRRRTSGGLSLVPDTQYF | TRBV12-3/TRBV12-4 | many | TRBJ2-3 | TRBD2
CASSPRTALQETQYF | TRBV28 | few | TRBJ2-5 | NA
CATSMGSSYNEQFF | TRBV15 | few | TRBJ2-1 | NA
CASSLVLRDRDGYTF | TRBV7-8 | NA | TRBJ1-2 | TRBD1
CASSLLASGGAANEQFF | TRBV5-1 | NA | TRBJ2-1 | TRBD2
CASSPGGQNYGYTF | TRBV5-1 | many | TRBJ1-2 | NA
CASSLASVDTQYF | TRBV7-9 | many | TRBJ2-3 | NA
CASSLGLPNYGYTF | TRBV3-1 | NA | TRBJ1-2 | NA
CASSLTSGGASDTQYF | TRBV11-2 | few | TRBJ2-3 | TRBD2
CASRGPGQTDTQYF | TRBV6-1 | NA | TRBJ2-3 | NA
CASSELGQGFNTGELFF | TRBV6-1 | NA | TRBJ2-2 | NA
CAISEYNSHEQYF | TRBV10-3 | few | TRBJ2-7 | NA
CASSLGSGRSGEQFF | TRBV5-1 | many | TRBJ2-1 | TRBD2
CASSLFFGIGVQEKLFF | TRBV28 | many | TRBJ1-4 | NA